This record looks at one TCR beta chain sequence and its context. Looked up from germline, CDR1 is SQVTM and CDR2 is ANQGSEA. There are 15 residues in the CDR3. V was clipped by 7 bases and J by 2 bases; unmatched bases: 6. The sample originates from a study of tumour-infiltrating T cells in Burkitt lymphoma. Study in general: All epidemiological Burkitt lymphoma subtypes were represented in the cohort. Overall and progression-free survival were predicted by productive clonality.

The repertoire was sequenced with immunoSEQ multiplex PCR; TCRdb's copy has only in-frame clones and lacks some. The top ten clones hold around 9% of a sample with a few thousand clones, over 13% of them seen once. Sequencing input: tumor tissue from a relapse. The sequence came from a human donor with relapsed Burkitt lymphoma. V gene TRBV29-1 combines with J gene TRBJ2-2; 11 bases match TRBD2. The CDR3 DNA is TGCAGCGCTGGGACTAGCGGACTTAACACCGGGGAGCTGTTTTTT. This sequence encodes CSAGTSGLNTGELFF.